This T cell receptor (beta chain) was obtained from a study of cytomegalovirus exposure and HLA in healthy donors. V lost 5 bases to trimming and J lost 3 bases, with 4 bases between them. Germline V CDR1 and CDR2: SGHTA, FQGNSA. This CDR3 spans 12 amino acids. Primers: 60 Vbeta forward and 13 Jbeta reverse. Repertoires were generated with immunoSEQ multiplex PCR, while TCRdb's copy carries only in-frame clones and drops some. The repertoire holds 55,000 to 65,000 clones, with over 60% as singletons. In its sample, this clone was seen a few times. This CDR3 is also generated by other DNA sequences in the sample.

The chain joins TRBV7-2 to TRBJ2-2; D is uncertain. The sample comprised PBMCs. The sequence was obtained from a man aged 25-45 years in good health and CMV-seropositive. CDR3 loop: CASSPDTGELFF. In nucleotides, the CDR3 is TGTGCCAGCAGCCCGGACACCGGGGAGCTGTTTTTT.